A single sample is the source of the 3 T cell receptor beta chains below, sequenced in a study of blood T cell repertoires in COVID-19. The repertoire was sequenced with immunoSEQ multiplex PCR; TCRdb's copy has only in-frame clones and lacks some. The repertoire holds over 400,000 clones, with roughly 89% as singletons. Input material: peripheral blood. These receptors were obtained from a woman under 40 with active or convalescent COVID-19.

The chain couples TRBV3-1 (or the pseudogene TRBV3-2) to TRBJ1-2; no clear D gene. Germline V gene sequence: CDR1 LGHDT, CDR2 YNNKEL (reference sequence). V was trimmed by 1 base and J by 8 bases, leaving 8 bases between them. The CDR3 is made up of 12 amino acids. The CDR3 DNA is TGTGCCAGCAGCCAAGTTTCTCGGGGCTACACCTTC. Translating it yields CASSQVSRGYTF.

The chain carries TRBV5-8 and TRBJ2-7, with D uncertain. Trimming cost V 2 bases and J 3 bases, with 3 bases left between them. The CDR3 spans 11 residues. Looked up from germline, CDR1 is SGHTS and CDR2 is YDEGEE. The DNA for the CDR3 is TGTGCCAGCAGCTTCCTCTACGAGCAGTACTTC. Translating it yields CASSFLYEQYF.

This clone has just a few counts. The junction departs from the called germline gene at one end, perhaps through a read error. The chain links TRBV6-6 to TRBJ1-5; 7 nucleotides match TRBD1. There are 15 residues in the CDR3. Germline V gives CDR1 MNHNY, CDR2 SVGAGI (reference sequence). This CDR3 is CASSHSGQDNQPQHF. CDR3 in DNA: TGTGCCAGCAGTCACTCCGGACAGGACAATCAGCCCCAGCATTTT.